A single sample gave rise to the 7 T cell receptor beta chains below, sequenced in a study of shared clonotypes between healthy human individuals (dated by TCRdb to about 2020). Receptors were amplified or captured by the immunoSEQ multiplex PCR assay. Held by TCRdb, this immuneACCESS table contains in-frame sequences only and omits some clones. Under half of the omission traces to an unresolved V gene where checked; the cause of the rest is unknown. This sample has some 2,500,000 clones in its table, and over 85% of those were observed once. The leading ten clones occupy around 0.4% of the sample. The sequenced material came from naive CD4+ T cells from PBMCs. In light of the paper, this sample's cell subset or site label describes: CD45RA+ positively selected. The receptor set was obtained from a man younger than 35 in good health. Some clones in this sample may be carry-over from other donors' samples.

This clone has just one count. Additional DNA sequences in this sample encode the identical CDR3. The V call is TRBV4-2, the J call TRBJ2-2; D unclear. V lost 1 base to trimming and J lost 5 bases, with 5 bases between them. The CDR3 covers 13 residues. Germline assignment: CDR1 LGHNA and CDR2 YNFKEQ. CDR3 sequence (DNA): TGTGCCAGCAGCCAAGCCTTAACCGGGGAGCTGTTTTTT. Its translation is CASSQALTGELFF.

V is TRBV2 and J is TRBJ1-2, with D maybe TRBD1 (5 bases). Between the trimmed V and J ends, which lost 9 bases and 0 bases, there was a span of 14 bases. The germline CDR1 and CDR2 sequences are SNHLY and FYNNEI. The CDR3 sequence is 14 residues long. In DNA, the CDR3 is TGTGCCAGACCCTCGGGGGGGACTAACTATGGCTACACCTTC. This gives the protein CARPSGGTNYGYTF. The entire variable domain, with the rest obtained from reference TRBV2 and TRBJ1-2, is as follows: EPEVTQTPSHQVTQMGQEVILRCVPISNHLYFYWYRQILGQKVEFLVSFYNNEISEKSEIFDDQFSVERPDGSNFTLKIRSTKLEDSAMYFCARPSGGTNYGYTFGSGTRLTVV.

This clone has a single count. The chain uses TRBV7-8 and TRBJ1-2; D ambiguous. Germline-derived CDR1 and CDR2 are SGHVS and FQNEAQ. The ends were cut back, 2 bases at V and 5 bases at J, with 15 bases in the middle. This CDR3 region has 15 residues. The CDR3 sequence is CASSLPGPSPYGYTF. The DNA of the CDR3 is TGTGCCAGCAGCTTACCGGGTCCCTCCCCGTATGGCTACACCTTC.

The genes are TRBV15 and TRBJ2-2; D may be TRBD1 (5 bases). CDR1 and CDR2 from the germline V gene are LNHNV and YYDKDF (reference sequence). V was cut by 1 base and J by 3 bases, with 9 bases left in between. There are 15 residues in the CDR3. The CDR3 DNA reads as TGTGCCACCAGCAGAGTTGACAGATACACCGGGGAGCTGTTTTTT. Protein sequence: CATSRVDRYTGELFF.

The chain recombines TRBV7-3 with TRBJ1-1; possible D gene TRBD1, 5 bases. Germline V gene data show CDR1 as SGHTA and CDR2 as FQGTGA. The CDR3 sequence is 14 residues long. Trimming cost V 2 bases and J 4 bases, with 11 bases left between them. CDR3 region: CASSLRGSGTEAFF. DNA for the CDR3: TGTGCCAGCAGCTTACGGGGGTCAGGCACTGAAGCTTTCTTT.

CDR3 in DNA: TGCGCCAGCAGCTGGGAGGGGGCTGGTCAGCCCCAGCATTTT. Translating gives CASSWEGAGQPQHF. V gene TRBV5-1 combines with J gene TRBJ1-5, with 7 bases fitting TRBD1. This CDR3 spans 14 amino acids. CDR1 is SGHRS and CDR2 is YFSETQ in the germline V gene. V shed 3 bases and J 6 bases; nucleotides not matched to a gene: 6.

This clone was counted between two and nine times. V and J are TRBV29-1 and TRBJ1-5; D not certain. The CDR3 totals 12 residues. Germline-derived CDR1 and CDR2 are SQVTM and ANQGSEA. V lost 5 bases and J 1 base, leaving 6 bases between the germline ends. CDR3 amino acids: CSVRESNQPQHF. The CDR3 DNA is TGCAGCGTTAGGGAGAGCAATCAGCCCCAGCATTTT.